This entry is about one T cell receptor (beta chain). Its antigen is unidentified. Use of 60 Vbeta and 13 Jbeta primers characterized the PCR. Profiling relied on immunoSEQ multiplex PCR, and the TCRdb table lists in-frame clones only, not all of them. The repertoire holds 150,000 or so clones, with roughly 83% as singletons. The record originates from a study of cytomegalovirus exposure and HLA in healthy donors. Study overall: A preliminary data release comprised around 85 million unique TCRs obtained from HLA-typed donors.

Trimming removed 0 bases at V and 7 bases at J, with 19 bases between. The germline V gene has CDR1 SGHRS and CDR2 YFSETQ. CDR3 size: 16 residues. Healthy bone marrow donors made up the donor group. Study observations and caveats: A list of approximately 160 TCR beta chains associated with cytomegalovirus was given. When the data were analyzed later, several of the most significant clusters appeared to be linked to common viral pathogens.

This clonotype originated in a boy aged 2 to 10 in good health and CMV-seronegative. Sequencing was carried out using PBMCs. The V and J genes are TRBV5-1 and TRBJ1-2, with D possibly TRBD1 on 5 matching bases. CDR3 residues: CASSLVSAKARGGYTF. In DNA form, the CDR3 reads TGCGCCAGCAGCTTGGTTTCGGCCAAGGCTAGGGGTGGCTACACCTTC. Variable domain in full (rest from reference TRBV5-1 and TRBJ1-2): KAGVTQTPRYLIKTRGQQVTLSCSPISGHRSVSWYQQTPGQGLQFLFEYFSETQRNKGNFPGRFSGRQFSNSRSEMNVSTLELGDSALYLCASSLVSAKARGGYTFGSGTRLTVV.